A single sample gave rise to the 8 T cell receptor beta chains below, sequenced in a study of blood T cells in healthy people across ages. Primers used in a second PCR of roughly 6 to 12 cycles were a sample-barcoded 5' primer and a J-beta primer mix. MiXCR was run by TCRdb on the 5' RACE reads, yielding one entry per CDR3 protein. This sample has around 520,000 distinct CDR3 sequences, with 25% to 35% found just once. The same sample was also used in a study of T cells of mothers and their children.

The specimen was blood. These receptors came from a boy aged 2 to 10 in good health.

This sequence joins TRBV14 and TRBJ2-1; 10 nucleotides agree with TRBD1. The CDR3 contains 18 residues. The trim removed 0 bases at V and 5 bases at J, leaving 10 bases unmatched. Germline V gives CDR1 SGHDN, CDR2 FVKESK. The CDR3 DNA reads TGTGCCAGCAGCCAAGATGGCGTTTGGGACAGGGGAAACAATGAGCAGTTCTTC. It yields the protein CASSQDGVWDRGNNEQFF.

The sample holds a few counts of this clonotype. The V call is TRBV4-2, the J call TRBJ2-7; D is perhaps TRBD2 (5 bases). Per the germline V gene, CDR1 is LGHNA and CDR2 is YNFKEQ. The V end lost 0 bases, the J end lost 2 bases, and 11 bases lay between the germline ends. The CDR3 covers 15 residues. This CDR3 is CASSQETRATYEQYF. The DNA for the CDR3 is TGTGCCAGCAGCCAAGAAACTAGGGCCACCTACGAGCAGTACTTC.

The genes are TRBV11-3 and TRBJ2-5; weak D call: TRBD1 (6 bases). The J call may be in error: the DNA end matches TRBJ2-1 better. The CDR3 has 12 residues. Germline V gene sequence: CDR1 SGHNT, CDR2 YENEEA. CDR3: CASSPLDREQFF. The CDR3 bases are TGTGCCAGCAGCCCCCTAGACAGGGAGCAGTTCTTC.

The chain employs TRBV20-1 and TRBJ2-3; perhaps TRBD2 as D (6 bases). Germline values: CDR1 DFQATT, CDR2 SNEGSKA (reference sequence). The V end lost 3 bases, the J end lost 4 bases, and 11 bases lay between the germline ends. The CDR3 runs 13 residues. The CDR3 reads CSARAGSADTQYF. The CDR3 nucleotides are TGCAGTGCTAGGGCGGGGAGCGCAGATACGCAGTATTTT.

This rearrangement joins TRBV7-3 to TRBJ2-5; D not certain. The germline V gene has CDR1 SGHTA and CDR2 FQGTGA. Trimming removed 1 base from V and 4 bases from J, with 7 bases in between. The CDR3 runs to 13 residues. The CDR3 reads CASSLNLGETQYF. As DNA, the CDR3 is TGTGCCAGCAGCTTAAATCTAGGAGAGACCCAGTACTTC.

The J gene is TRBJ2-5, the V gene TRBV20-1; 9 nucleotides match TRBD2. Germline CDR1 DFQATT, CDR2 SNEGSKA (reference sequence). The CDR3 runs to 15 residues. V was pared by 6 bases and J by 5 bases, with 13 bases of the junction left unmatched. The CDR3 reads CSATRGLAGRETQYF. The CDR3 DNA reads as TGCAGTGCGACCAGAGGGCTAGCGGGACGGGAGACCCAGTACTTC.

V is TRBV7-9 and J is TRBJ1-1; D not resolved. Trimming stripped 5 bases from V and 1 base from J, with 8 bases between. Per germline, CDR1 SEHNR and CDR2 FQNEAQ (reference sequence). The CDR3 totals 13 residues. CDR3 DNA: TGTGCCAGCAGCCACGAGGCGAACACTGAAGCTTTCTTT. Residues: CASSHEANTEAFF.

Note on this clonotype: At one end, the junction sequence differs from germline, possibly due to a read error. This chain connects TRBV7-8 to TRBJ2-5; 9 bases are a match to TRBD2. The CDR3 length is 17 residues. The germline V gene has CDR1 SGHVS and CDR2 FQNEAQ. The DNA of the CDR3 is TGTGCCGGCAGCTCAGAGGGTAGCGGGGGATTCCAAGAGACCCAGTACTTC. Its protein is CAGSSEGSGGFQETQYF.